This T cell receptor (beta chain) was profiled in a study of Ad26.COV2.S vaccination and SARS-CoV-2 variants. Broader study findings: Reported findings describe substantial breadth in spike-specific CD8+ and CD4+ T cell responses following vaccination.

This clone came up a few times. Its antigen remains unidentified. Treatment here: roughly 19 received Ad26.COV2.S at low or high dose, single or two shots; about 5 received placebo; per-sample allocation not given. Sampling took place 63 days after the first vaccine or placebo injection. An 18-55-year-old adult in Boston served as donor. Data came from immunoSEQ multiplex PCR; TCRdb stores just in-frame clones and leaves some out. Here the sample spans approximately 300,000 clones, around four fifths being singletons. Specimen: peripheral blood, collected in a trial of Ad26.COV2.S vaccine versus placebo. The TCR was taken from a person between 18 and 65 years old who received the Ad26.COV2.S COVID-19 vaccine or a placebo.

DNA of the CDR3: TGTGCCAGCAGCTTATGGGACGGCTACGAGCAGTACTTC. Translating gives CASSLWDGYEQYF. This chain uses TRBV11-2 with TRBJ2-7; D may be TRBD1 or TRBD2 (5 bases each). The germline V gene encodes CDR1 SGHAT and CDR2 FQNNGV. V gave up 2 bases and J gave up 3 bases, with 8 bases separating them. The CDR3 is 13 amino acids.